Detailed here is one TCR beta chain. Its antigen is undetermined. CDR3 length equals 14 residues. V gave up 6 bases and J gave up 3 bases, with 16 bases separating them. Looked up from germline, CDR1 is SGHRS and CDR2 is YFSETQ. Vbeta (60) and Jbeta (13) primers were used in the PCR. Using immunoSEQ multiplex PCR, the repertoire was profiled, and TCRdb retains in-frame clones only, with some absent. The sample has roughly 98,000 clones, 62% seen once. The data belong to a study of cytomegalovirus exposure and HLA in healthy donors. Study findings and constraints: Prior analysis indicated that the majority of TCR beta V segments exhibited productivity approximately 90% or approximately 30% of the time. As was reported, the classifier diagnosed cytomegalovirus status with high specificity and sensitivity. Analysis performed later showed TCR beta chains linked to HLA being more clonally expanded than equally common others.

Sequences were obtained from PBMCs. The clonotype originates from a woman aged 25-40 years in good health and CMV-seropositive. The gene calls are TRBV5-1 and TRBJ2-7; perhaps TRBD1 as D (6 bases). This CDR3 is CASNPDQGNYEQYF. In nucleotides, the CDR3 is TGCGCCAGCAACCCCGACCAGGGGAACTACGAGCAGTACTTC.